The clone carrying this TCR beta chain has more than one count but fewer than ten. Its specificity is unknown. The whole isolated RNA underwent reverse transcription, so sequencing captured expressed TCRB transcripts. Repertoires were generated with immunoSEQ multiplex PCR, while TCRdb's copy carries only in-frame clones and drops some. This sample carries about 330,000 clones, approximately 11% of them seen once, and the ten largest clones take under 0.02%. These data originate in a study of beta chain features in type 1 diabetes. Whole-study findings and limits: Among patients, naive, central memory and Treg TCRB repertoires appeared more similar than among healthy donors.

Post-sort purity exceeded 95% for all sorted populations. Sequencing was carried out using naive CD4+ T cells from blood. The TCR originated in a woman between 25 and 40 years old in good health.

CDR3 sequence reads: CASSPITENGYTF. The CDR3 DNA is TGTGCCAGCTCACCAATAACGGAGAATGGCTACACCTTC. V gene TRBV18 combines with J gene TRBJ1-2; no clear D gene. Germline assignment: CDR1 KGHSH and CDR2 LQKENI. This CDR3 region has 13 residues. V was cut by 2 bases and J by 6 bases, with 10 bases left in between.